Listed here are 31 T cell receptor beta chains from one sample, sequenced in a study of blood T cells in healthy people across ages. PCR was performed a second time for roughly 6 to 12 cycles using a sample-barcoded 5' primer and a J-beta primer mix. TCRdb re-called the 5' RACE reads with MiXCR, one entry per CDR3 protein. The data hold 1.5 million to 1.8 million distinct CDR3 sequences, with approximately 43% observed a single time. Sample: blood. These receptor sequences come from a woman between 18 and 29 years old in good health.

CDR3 DNA: TGTGCCAGCGGGGGCACTAACAATGAGCAGTACTTC. Protein product: CASGGTNNEQYF. The rearrangement uses TRBV27 and TRBJ2-5; perhaps TRBD1 as D (6 bases). From germline, CDR1 is MNHEY and CDR2 SMNVEV (reference sequence). The CDR3 has 12 residues. V lost 8 bases, J lost 11 bases, and 18 bases lay in between.

V and J are TRBV7-2 and TRBJ2-6, with D uncertain. The CDR3 is made up of 18 amino acids. The V end lost 4 bases, the J end lost 0 bases, and 16 bases lay between the germline ends. Germline-derived CDR1 and CDR2 are SGHTA and FQGNSA. The CDR3 nucleotides are TGTGCCAGCAGCTCAGAGTTGGCCGGCTACTCTGGGGCCAACGTCCTGACTTTC. Its protein product is CASSSELAGYSGANVLTF.

There are a few counts of this clonotype. V gene TRBV9 combines with J gene TRBJ2-7; TRBD1 or TRBD2 may be the D gene (6 bases each). CDR3 length equals 15 residues. V lost 4 bases, J lost 0 bases, and 14 bases lay in between. The germline CDR1 and CDR2 sequences are SGDLS and YYNGEE. DNA for the CDR3: TGTGCCAGCAGCCCAACGGGGGCGAACTCCTACGAGCAGTACTTC. Amino acids: CASSPTGANSYEQYF.

The chain uses TRBV7-9 and TRBJ2-7, with D possibly TRBD1 on 7 matching bases. The CDR3 has 12 residues. Germline loops: CDR1 SEHNR, CDR2 FQNEAQ (reference sequence). CDR3 sequence reads: CAETGQGGEQYF. The DNA of the CDR3 is TGTGCAGAAACAGGGCAGGGGGGCGAGCAGTACTTC.

About this clonotype itself: The junction departs from the called germline gene at one end, perhaps through a read error. The chain is built from TRBV5-1 and TRBJ2-6, with D perhaps matching TRBD2 (5 bases). The CDR3 is made up of 17 amino acids. Germline CDR1 reads SGHRS; CDR2 reads YFSETQ. Here the CDR3 reads CVSSVVYRGSGANVLTF. CDR3 nucleotide sequence: TGCGTCAGCAGCGTAGTGTACCGGGGTTCTGGGGCCAACGTCCTGACTTTC.

The J gene is TRBJ2-7, the V gene TRBV6-6; D unclear. Trimming removed 5 bases from V and 0 bases from J, with 11 bases in between. The CDR3 is 14 amino acids. The V gene's germline CDR1 is MNHNY and CDR2 SVGAGI (reference sequence). The CDR3 region is CASSNPLDSYEQYF. CDR3 nucleotides: TGTGCCAGCAGTAACCCCCTCGACTCCTACGAGCAGTACTTC.

The gene calls are TRBV11-1 and TRBJ2-6; D not certain. Germline V lookup: CDR1 SGHAT, CDR2 FQDESV (reference sequence). V lost 1 base to trimming and J lost 0 bases, with 7 bases between them. The CDR3 extends over 16 amino acids. CDR3 loop: CASSLEVISGANVLTF. CDR3 bases: TGTGCCAGCAGCTTAGAGGTTATCTCTGGGGCCAACGTCCTGACTTTC.

The V call is TRBV15, the J call TRBJ1-2; a possible D gene is TRBD1 (6 bases). The V and J ends lost 4 bases and 4 bases respectively, with 10 bases between them. Germline-derived CDR1 and CDR2 are LNHNV and YYDKDF (reference sequence). CDR3 size: 13 residues. The CDR3 DNA sequence: TGTGCCACCAGCAAGGGGGACGGCTATGGCTACACCTTC. It codes for CATSKGDGYGYTF.

V is TRBV2 and J is TRBJ2-7; the match to TRBD2 covers 7 bases. CDR3 length equals 12 residues. The germline V gene encodes CDR1 SNHLY and CDR2 FYNNEI. With V trimmed by 11 bases and J by 5 bases, 9 bases remained unmatched. The CDR3 sequence: CAGGLVSNEQYF. The CDR3 bases are TGTGCCGGAGGACTAGTCTCTAACGAGCAGTACTTC.

This clonotype was recorded a few times. CDR3 loop: CASSALGGSYNEQFF. The CDR3 region has the DNA TGTGCCAGCAGTGCCCTGGGCGGGAGCTACAATGAGCAGTTCTTC. The V and J genes are TRBV2 and TRBJ2-1; 7 nucleotides align to TRBD2. The V gene end was trimmed by 4 bases and the J gene end by 3 bases; junction bases not matched to a gene: 6. The germline CDR1 and CDR2 sequences are SNHLY and FYNNEI. CDR3 size: 15 residues.

This clonotype was seen a handful of times. The chain links TRBV4-2 to TRBJ1-5; D gene uncertain. Germline V gene data show CDR1 as LGHNA and CDR2 as YNFKEQ. This CDR3 is built from 16 residues. Trimming stripped 4 bases from V and 6 bases from J, with 19 bases between. The CDR3 loop reads CASSREGSGLGQPQHF. The CDR3 DNA is TGTGCCAGCAGCCGGGAGGGATCAGGACTCGGTCAGCCCCAGCATTTT.

This rearrangement joins TRBV12-3 or TRBV12-4 to TRBJ1-5; D gene uncertain. This CDR3 has 10 residues. The germline V and J ends were trimmed by 6 bases and 9 bases, with 6 bases remaining between them. This chain's CDR3 is CASSRGPQHF. As DNA, the CDR3 is TGTGCCAGCAGCCGCGGGCCCCAGCATTTT.

This clonotype was counted between two and nine times. The rearrangement joins TRBV7-2 to TRBJ2-5, with a tentative D call TRBD2 (5 bases). The CDR3 runs 14 residues. V dropped 2 bases and J dropped 5 bases, with 12 bases sitting between them. The V gene's germline CDR1 is SGHTA and CDR2 FQGNSA. The CDR3 loop reads CASSLFGERETQYF. For the CDR3, the DNA is TGTGCCAGCAGCTTATTTGGGGAGAGGGAGACCCAGTACTTC.

Remarks on this clonotype: The conserved final phenylalanine or tryptophan is absent from the CDR3, which likely points to a read error. The chain carries TRBV6-6 and TRBJ2-4, with D possibly called TRBD1 or TRBD2 (5 bases each). V lost 0 bases and J 0 bases, leaving 9 bases between the germline ends. Germline CDR1 MNHNY, CDR2 SVGAGI (reference sequence). CDR3 length equals 16 residues. The CDR3 DNA is TGTGCCAGCAGTTACTCCGAGGGGCTAGCCAAAAACATTCAGTACTTA. Protein: CASSYSEGLAKNIQYL.

The chain joins TRBV6-5 to TRBJ1-2; 7 bases are a match to TRBD1. This CDR3 region has 13 residues. The V gene end was trimmed by 7 bases and the J gene end by 2 bases; junction bases not matched to a gene: 4. Germline V gene data show CDR1 as MNHEY and CDR2 as SVGAGI. As DNA, the CDR3 is TGTGCCAGCACTAGGGGGCCGAACTATGGCTACACCTTC. Translated, it gives CASTRGPNYGYTF.

The chain has TRBV29-1 and TRBJ2-2; D not certain. The ends were cut back, 3 bases at V and 7 bases at J, with 9 bases in the middle. CDR1 and CDR2 from the germline V gene are SQVTM and ANQGSEA. The CDR3 is made up of 12 amino acids. CDR3 sequence: CSVEGNGGELFF. The CDR3 coding sequence is TGCAGCGTTGAGGGGAATGGCGGGGAGCTGTTTTTT.

The genes are TRBV5-1 and TRBJ2-6; the D is unclear. This CDR3 comprises 19 residues. The germline V gene has CDR1 SGHRS and CDR2 YFSETQ. V lost 0 bases and J lost 0, with 16 bases in between. The CDR3 is CASSLAAVAPDSGANVLTF. In DNA, the CDR3 is TGCGCCAGCAGCTTGGCCGCGGTTGCCCCTGACTCTGGGGCCAACGTCCTGACTTTC. Using reference TRBV5-1 and TRBJ2-6 for the parts outside the CDR3, the full variable domain is KAGVTQTPRYLIKTRGQQVTLSCSPISGHRSVSWYQQTPGQGLQFLFEYFSETQRNKGNFPGRFSGRQFSNSRSEMNVSTLELGDSALYLCASSLAAVAPDSGANVLTFGAGSRLTVL.

This clonotype was picked up a small number of times. This CDR3 reads CASSLEGDRDTQYF. CDR3 in DNA: TGTGCCAGCAGCTTAGAAGGGGACCGGGATACGCAGTATTTT. V gene TRBV7-2 combines with J gene TRBJ2-3; D possibly matches TRBD1 or TRBD2 (5 bases each). CDR1 and CDR2 from the germline V gene are SGHTA and FQGNSA. CDR3 length: 14 amino acids. Trimming shortened V by 1 base and J by 6 bases, and 11 bases separated the two germline ends.

Only a few counts were recorded for this clonotype. The rearrangement joins TRBV12-3 or TRBV12-4 to TRBJ1-5, with TRBD1 identical over 8 bases. Trimming took 4 bases from V and 2 from J; bases not matched to a gene: 7. This CDR3 has 16 residues. DNA of the CDR3: TGTGCCAGCAGTTCATCCGGACAGGGACGCAATCAGCCCCAGCATTTT. Translation: CASSSSGQGRNQPQHF.

The V and J genes are TRBV12-3 or TRBV12-4 and TRBJ1-3; D gene uncertain. V dropped 8 bases and J dropped 0 bases, with 5 bases sitting between them. The CDR3 extends over 12 amino acids. The CDR3 region is CASQPSGNTIYF. CDR3 nucleotide sequence: TGTGCCAGCCAACCCTCTGGAAACACCATATATTTT.

The chain carries TRBV5-6 and TRBJ2-3; D might be TRBD1 or TRBD2, each matching 7 bases. V lost 4 bases to trimming and J lost 7 bases, with 19 bases between them. The CDR3 spans 15 residues. Looked up from germline, CDR1 is SGHDT and CDR2 is YYEEEE. CDR3 nucleotides: TGTGCCAGCAGCCCCCTCCGCGGGGGACAGCATACGCAGTATTTT. Residues: CASSPLRGGQHTQYF.

The V and J genes are TRBV2 and TRBJ1-2; 7 positions agree with TRBD1. CDR3 length equals 16 residues. CDR1 SNHLY and CDR2 FYNNEI come from the germline V gene. Losses at the gene ends were 0 bases for V and 8 bases for J; bases not matched to a gene: 12. For the CDR3, the DNA is TGTGCCAGCAGTGAAGCGCTTCCAGGGGGTTATCGCGGCTACACCTTC. It is translated as CASSEALPGGYRGYTF.

The gene calls are TRBV3-1 and TRBJ2-3, with 12 bases fitting TRBD2. The CDR3 extends over 14 amino acids. J gave up 6 bases and V 6 bases, and 4 bases lay outside the gene matches. Germline CDR1 is LGHDT and CDR2 is YNNKEL (reference sequence). The CDR3 loop reads CASRLAGGVDTQYF. The CDR3 bases are TGTGCCAGCAGACTAGCGGGGGGCGTTGATACGCAGTATTTT.

Concerning this clonotype itself: Possible read error: a much larger clone is one base away. This chain uses TRBV12-3 or TRBV12-4 with TRBJ2-1, with D unclear. The CDR3 totals 12 residues. Trimming removed 5 bases at V and 9 bases at J, with 11 bases between. As DNA, the CDR3 is TGTGCCAGCAGTCAACCCCTCAGTGAGCAGTTCTTC. It encodes CASSQPLSEQFF.

This chain links TRBV6-5 with TRBJ2-5; 8 nucleotides line up with TRBD2. Germline V gene sequence: CDR1 MNHEY, CDR2 SVGAGI. Losses at the gene ends were 6 bases for V and 11 bases for J; bases not matched to a gene: 11. This CDR3 is 13 amino acids long. CDR3 in DNA: TGTGCCAGCAGCTACGGACTAGCAGTACGGCAGTACTTC. The encoded protein is CASSYGLAVRQYF.

This chain uses TRBV4-3 with TRBJ2-6, with no clear D. Germline lookup yields CDR1 LGHNA and CDR2 YSLEER. Trimming pared 2 bases from V and 0 bases from J, leaving 14 bases between. The length of the CDR3 is 18 residues. Written as DNA, the CDR3 is TGCGCCAGCAGCCAATCCGCCTGGCGAGACTCTGGGGCCAACGTCCTGACTTTC. Its translation: CASSQSAWRDSGANVLTF.

To note about this clonotype: This sequence may be a read error, since a much larger clone differs from it by one base. CDR3 in amino acids: CASSSGHNTEAFF. DNA of the CDR3: TGTGCCAGCAGCTCGGGACATAACACTGAAGCTTTCTTT. The rearrangement links TRBV6-2 or TRBV6-3 to TRBJ1-1; D perhaps matches TRBD1 (6 bases). Germline CDR1 MNHEY, CDR2 SVGEGT. Trimming shortened V by 6 bases and J by 2 bases, and 10 bases separated the two germline ends. CDR3 length equals 13 residues.

The chain couples TRBV12-3 or TRBV12-4 to TRBJ2-1; TRBD2 agrees at 8 bases. TRBJ2-7 explains the end of the DNA better; the J call may be wrong. The CDR3 consists of 15 residues. The CDR3 region has the DNA TGTGCCAGCACCCCCGGGAGGGAGCGCCACAATGAGCAGTACTTC. Translated, it gives CASTPGRERHNEQYF.

The CDR3 loop reads CASSPREPGGTEAFF. The CDR3 nucleotides are TGTGCCAGCAGCCCCCGGGAACCGGGGGGCACTGAAGCTTTCTTT. The chain joins TRBV9 to TRBJ1-1, with TRBD1 as a possible D gene (5 bases). The V and J ends lost 4 bases and 4 bases respectively, with 17 bases between them. The germline CDR1 and CDR2 sequences are SGDLS and YYNGEE. The CDR3 spans 15 residues. Full variable domain (rest looked up from reference TRBV9 and TRBJ1-1): DSGVTQTPKHLITATGQRVTLRCSPRSGDLSVYWYQQSLDQGLQFLIQYYNGEERAKGNILERFSAQQFPDLHSELNLSSLELGDSALYFCASSPREPGGTEAFFGQGTRLTVV.

This clonotype turned up a few times. This chain uses TRBV6-2 or TRBV6-3 with TRBJ1-5; D not resolved. Germline CDR1 is MNHEY and CDR2 is SVGEGT. The CDR3 totals 14 residues. The V and J ends lost 5 bases and 6 bases respectively, with 14 bases between them. The CDR3 loop is CASSRGGAGQPQHF. The DNA for the CDR3 is TGTGCCAGCAGTCGAGGAGGAGCAGGTCAGCCCCAGCATTTT.

The chain has TRBV7-2 and TRBJ2-5, with D possibly TRBD1 on 6 matching bases. CDR3 length: 15 residues. V lost 11 bases to trimming and J lost 5 bases, with 24 bases between them. Germline lookup yields CDR1 SGHTA and CDR2 FQGNSA. CDR3 bases: TGTGCCGGCAACTTATTGACAGGCGGCGCGGAGACCCAGTACTTC. Translated, it gives CAGNLLTGGAETQYF.